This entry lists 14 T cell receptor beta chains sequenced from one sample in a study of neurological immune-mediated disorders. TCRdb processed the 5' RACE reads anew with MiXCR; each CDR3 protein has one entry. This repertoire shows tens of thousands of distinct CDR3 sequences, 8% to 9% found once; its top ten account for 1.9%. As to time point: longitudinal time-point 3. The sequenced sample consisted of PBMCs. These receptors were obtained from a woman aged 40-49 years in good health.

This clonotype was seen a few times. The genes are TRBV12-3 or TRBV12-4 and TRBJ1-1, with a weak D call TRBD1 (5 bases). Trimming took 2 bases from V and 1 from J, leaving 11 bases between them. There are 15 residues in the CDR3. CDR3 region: CASSLQGLRNTEAFF. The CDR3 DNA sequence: TGTGCCAGCAGTTTACAGGGACTAAGGAACACTGAAGCTTTCTTT.

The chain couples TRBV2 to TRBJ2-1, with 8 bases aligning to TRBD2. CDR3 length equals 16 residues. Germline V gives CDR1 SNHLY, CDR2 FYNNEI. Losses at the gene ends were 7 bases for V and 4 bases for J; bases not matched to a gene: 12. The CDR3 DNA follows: TGTGCCAGCAAGACTGAAGCGGCTAGCGGGTACAATGAGCAGTTCTTC. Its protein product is CASKTEAASGYNEQFF.

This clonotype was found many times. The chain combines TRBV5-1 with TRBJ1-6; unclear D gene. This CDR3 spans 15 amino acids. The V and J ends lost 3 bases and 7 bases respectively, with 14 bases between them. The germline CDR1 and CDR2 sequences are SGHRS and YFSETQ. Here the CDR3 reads CASSSQAPRNSPLHF. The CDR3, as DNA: TGCGCCAGCAGCTCCCAGGCCCCGAGGAATTCACCCCTCCACTTT.

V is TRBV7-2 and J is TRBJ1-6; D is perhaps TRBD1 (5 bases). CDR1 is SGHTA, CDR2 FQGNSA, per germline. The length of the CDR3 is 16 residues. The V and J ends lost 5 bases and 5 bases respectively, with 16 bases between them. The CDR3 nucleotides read TGTGCCAGCAGCCGGAGCGGGGGGAGAGATAATTCACCCCTCCACTTT. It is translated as CASSRSGGRDNSPLHF. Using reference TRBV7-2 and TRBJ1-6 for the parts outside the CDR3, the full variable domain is GAGVSQSPSNKVTEKGKDVELRCDPISGHTALYWYRQSLGQGLEFLIYFQGNSAPDKSGLPSDRFSAERTGGSVSTLTIQRTQQEDSAVYLCASSRSGGRDNSPLHFGNGTRLTVT.

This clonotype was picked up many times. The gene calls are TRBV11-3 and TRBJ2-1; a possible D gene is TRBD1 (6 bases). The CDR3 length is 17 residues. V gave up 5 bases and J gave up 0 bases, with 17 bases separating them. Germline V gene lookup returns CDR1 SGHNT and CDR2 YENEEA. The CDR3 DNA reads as TGTGCCAGCAGCCCAGGGGCGTCCACAGACTCCTACAATGAGCAGTTCTTC. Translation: CASSPGASTDSYNEQFF.

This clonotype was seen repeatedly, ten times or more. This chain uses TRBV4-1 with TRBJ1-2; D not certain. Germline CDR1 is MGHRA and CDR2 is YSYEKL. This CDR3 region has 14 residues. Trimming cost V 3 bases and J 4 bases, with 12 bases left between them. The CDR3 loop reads CASSHYPVLYGYTF. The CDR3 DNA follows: TGCGCCAGCAGCCACTACCCGGTCCTCTATGGCTACACCTTC.

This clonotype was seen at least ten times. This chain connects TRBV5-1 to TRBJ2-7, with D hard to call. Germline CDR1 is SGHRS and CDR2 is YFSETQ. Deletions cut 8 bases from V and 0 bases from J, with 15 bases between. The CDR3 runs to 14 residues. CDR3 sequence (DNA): TGCGCCAGTAACTTCGACGGCAGCTCCTACGAGCAGTACTTC. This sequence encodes CASNFDGSSYEQYF.

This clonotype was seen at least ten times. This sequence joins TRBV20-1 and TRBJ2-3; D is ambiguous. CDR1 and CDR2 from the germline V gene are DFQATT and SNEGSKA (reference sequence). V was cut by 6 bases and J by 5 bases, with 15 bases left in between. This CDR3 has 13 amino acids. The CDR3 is CSASISRVDTQYF. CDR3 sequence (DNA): TGCAGTGCCTCCATCTCTAGGGTAGATACGCAGTATTTT.

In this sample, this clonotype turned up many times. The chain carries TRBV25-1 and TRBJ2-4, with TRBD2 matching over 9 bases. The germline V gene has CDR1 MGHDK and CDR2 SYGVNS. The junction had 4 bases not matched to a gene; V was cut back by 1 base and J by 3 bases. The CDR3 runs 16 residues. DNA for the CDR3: TGTGCCAGCAGTGAATCCCGGACTAGCGACAAAAACATTCAGTACTTC. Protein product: CASSESRTSDKNIQYF.

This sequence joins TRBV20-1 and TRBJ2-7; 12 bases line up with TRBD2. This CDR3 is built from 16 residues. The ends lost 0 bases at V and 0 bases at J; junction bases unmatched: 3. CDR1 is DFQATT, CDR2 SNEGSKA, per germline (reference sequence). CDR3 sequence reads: CSARDAGLAGSYEQYF. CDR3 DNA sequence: TGCAGTGCTAGAGACGCGGGACTAGCGGGCTCCTACGAGCAGTACTTC.

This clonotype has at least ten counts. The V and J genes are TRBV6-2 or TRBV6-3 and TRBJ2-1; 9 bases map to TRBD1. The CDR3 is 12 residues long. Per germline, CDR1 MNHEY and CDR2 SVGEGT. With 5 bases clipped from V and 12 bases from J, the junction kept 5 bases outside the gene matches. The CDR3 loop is CASSVGTGLQFF. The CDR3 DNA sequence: TGTGCCAGCAGTGTAGGGACAGGGCTGCAGTTCTTC.

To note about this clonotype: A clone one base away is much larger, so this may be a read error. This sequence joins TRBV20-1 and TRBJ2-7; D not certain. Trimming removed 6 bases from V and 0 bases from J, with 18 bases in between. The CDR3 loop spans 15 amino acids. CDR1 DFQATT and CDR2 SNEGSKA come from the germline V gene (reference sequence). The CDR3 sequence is CSAGPLERSSYEQYF. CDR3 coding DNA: TGCAGTGCCGGGCCTTTGGAAAGAAGCTCCTACGAGCAGTACTTC.

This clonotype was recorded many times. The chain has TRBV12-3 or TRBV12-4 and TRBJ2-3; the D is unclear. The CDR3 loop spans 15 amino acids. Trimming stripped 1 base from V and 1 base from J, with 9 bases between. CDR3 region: CASSLDRLGTDTQYF. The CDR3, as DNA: TGTGCCAGCAGTTTAGATCGGTTGGGCACAGATACGCAGTATTTT.

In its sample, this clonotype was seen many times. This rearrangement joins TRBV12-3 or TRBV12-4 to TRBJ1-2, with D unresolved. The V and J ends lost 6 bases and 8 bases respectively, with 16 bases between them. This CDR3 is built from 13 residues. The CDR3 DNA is TGTGCCAGCAGCCTAGACCCAGGATTAGGCTACACCTTC. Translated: CASSLDPGLGYTF.